These T cell receptor beta chains were read from a single sample in a study. Via MiXCR, TCRdb re-called the RT-PCR reads, giving one row per CDR3 protein. The sample contains about 700,000 distinct CDR3 sequences, about 14% of which appear only once. Sequencing was performed on memory CD4+ T cells from blood. The source is a female donor in good health, serving as a healthy control. Both conserved end residues are part of each CDR3. Each record gives: D gene, clone size, J gene, V gene, CDR3 protein, CDR3 DNA. A D gene is named only where the DNA matches it firmly. A row's size may be missing; if present it is once, few, many or a size class.

d_call: TRBD1
clone_size: .
j_call: TRBJ1-2
v_call: TRBV12-3/TRBV12-4
cdr3_aa: CASSFAGGNYGYTF
cdr3_nt: TGTGCCAGCAGTTTCGCAGGGGGGAACTATGGCTACACCTTC

d_call: .
clone_size: many
j_call: TRBJ1-1
v_call: TRBV12-3/TRBV12-4
cdr3_aa: CASSQDGFTEAFF
cdr3_nt: TGTGCCAGCAGCCAGGACGGCTTCACTGAAGCTTTCTTT

d_call: TRBD2
clone_size: many
j_call: TRBJ2-5
v_call: TRBV5-6
cdr3_aa: CASSFLLAGGTKTQYF
cdr3_nt: TGTGCCAGCAGCTTTCTACTAGCGGGAGGGACGAAGACCCAGTACTTC

d_call: .
clone_size: .
j_call: TRBJ2-1
v_call: TRBV20-1
cdr3_aa: CSALAGRDYNEQFF
cdr3_nt: TGCAGTGCTCTGGCCGGACGAGACTACAATGAGCAGTTCTTC

d_call: TRBD1
clone_size: .
j_call: TRBJ1-2
v_call: TRBV11-1
cdr3_aa: CASSQTGTGPYGYTF
cdr3_nt: TGTGCCAGCAGCCAAACCGGGACAGGTCCCTATGGCTACACCTTC

d_call: .
clone_size: many
j_call: TRBJ1-1
v_call: TRBV4-3
cdr3_aa: CASSQEGRAGLSTEAFF
cdr3_nt: TGCGCCAGCAGCCAAGAAGGTCGGGCAGGGTTGAGCACTGAAGCTTTCTTT

d_call: TRBD1
clone_size: few
j_call: TRBJ1-2
v_call: TRBV9
cdr3_aa: CASSPGQDPVSYGYTF
cdr3_nt: TGTGCCAGCAGCCCCGGACAGGATCCGGTGAGCTATGGCTACACCTTC

d_call: TRBD2
clone_size: many
j_call: TRBJ2-5
v_call: TRBV3-1
cdr3_aa: CASSQGLAGYGETQYF
cdr3_nt: TGTGCCAGCAGCCAAGGACTAGCGGGTTACGGGGAGACCCAGTACTTC

d_call: .
clone_size: few
j_call: TRBJ1-4
v_call: TRBV20-1
cdr3_aa: CSAREVGGEKLFF
cdr3_nt: TGCAGTGCTAGAGAAGTCGGAGGGGAAAAACTGTTTTTT

d_call: .
clone_size: .
j_call: TRBJ2-5
v_call: TRBV5-6
cdr3_aa: CASRTEGDETQYF
cdr3_nt: TGTGCCAGCAGGACAGAGGGAGACGAGACCCAGTACTTC

d_call: .
clone_size: many
j_call: TRBJ1-2
v_call: TRBV20-1
cdr3_aa: CSASRGVQGYTF
cdr3_nt: TGCAGTGCTAGTCGAGGGGTGCAAGGCTACACCTTC

d_call: .
clone_size: few
j_call: TRBJ2-1
v_call: TRBV12-3/TRBV12-4
cdr3_aa: CASSGHPPWASIYEQFF
cdr3_nt: TGTGCCAGCAGTGGACACCCTCCTTGGGCTTCTATCTATGAGCAGTTCTTC

d_call: TRBD2
clone_size: .
j_call: TRBJ2-7
v_call: TRBV20-1
cdr3_aa: CSAGTSWGYEQYF
cdr3_nt: TGCAGTGCTGGGACTAGCTGGGGTTACGAGCAGTACTTC

d_call: TRBD1
clone_size: .
j_call: TRBJ2-7
v_call: TRBV10-2
cdr3_aa: CASSERGTGIHEQYF
cdr3_nt: TGCGCCAGCAGTGAGCGCGGGACAGGGATCCACGAGCAGTACTTC